This T cell receptor beta chain was retrieved from a study of T cell repertoires in cytomegalovirus infection. At the level of the study: Indications came from public TCR beta signatures; they pointed to CMV infection and to a matching HLA type. Overall study results and limits: CMV carriers having the relevant HLA were flagged by cumulative public TCR beta family frequency.

In TCRdb, the reads were re-called with MiXCR into one record per CDR3 protein. This sample has about 250,000 distinct CDR3 sequences; about 17% occur once, and the top ten carry over 40%. About this clonotype itself: What it recognizes is unknown.

The CDR3 is 17 amino acids. The germline V and J ends were trimmed by 0 bases and 5 bases, with 20 bases remaining between them. CDR1 and CDR2 (germline): SQVTM, ANQGSEA. The chain combines TRBV29-1 with TRBJ2-1; D gene ambiguous. Sequencing input: CD8+ T cells from PBMCs. This receptor was taken from a human donor in good health (CMV status not recorded). Some clones in this sample may be carry-over from other donors' samples. The CDR3 bases are TGCAGCGTTGAAGATCTAGGATCCTATGCCAATAACAATGAGCAGTTCTTC. It yields the protein CSVEDLGSYANNNEQFF.